A single sample is the source of the 10 T cell receptor beta chains below, sequenced in a study of cytomegalovirus exposure and HLA in healthy donors. The PCR contained 60 Vbeta and 13 Jbeta primers. Profiling relied on immunoSEQ multiplex PCR, and the TCRdb table lists in-frame clones only, not all of them. This sample carries 200,000 to 250,000 clones, with about 1% going to the ten biggest clones. The sequencing sample was made of PBMCs. Receptors originate from a woman in her 30s in good health and CMV-seropositive.

The V call is TRBV11-2, the J call TRBJ2-1, with 14 bases fitting TRBD2. J lost 13 bases, V lost 4 bases, and 12 bases had no gene match. The CDR3 has 16 residues. Germline CDR1 and CDR2: SGHAT and FQNNGV. The DNA of the CDR3 is TGTGCCAGCAGCTCCTCCGGGACTAGCGGGAGAAGGGAACAGTTCTTC. It yields the protein CASSSSGTSGRREQFF. The whole variable domain, remainder taken from reference TRBV11-2 and TRBJ2-1, is EAGVAQSPRYKIIEKRQSVAFWCNPISGHATLYWYQQILGQGPKLLIQFQNNGVVDDSQLPKDRFSAERLKGVDSTLKIQPAKLEDSAVYLCASSSSGTSGRREQFFGPGTRLTVL.

V usage is TRBV5-8 and J usage is TRBJ1-1; D call uncertain. CDR3 size: 13 residues. CDR1 and CDR2 (germline): SGHTS, YDEGEE. V shed 1 base and J shed 5 bases, with 9 bases lying between them. As DNA, the CDR3 is TGTGCCAGCAGCTTGACCCCGAGGACTGAAGCTTTCTTT. Its translation is CASSLTPRTEAFF.

The chain recombines TRBV18 with TRBJ1-2; TRBD1 aligns across 8 bases. The CDR3 extends over 14 amino acids. The germline gives CDR1 KGHSH, CDR2 LQKENI. V lost 3 bases, J lost 7 bases, and 7 bases stayed unmatched. The CDR3 sequence is CASSPTDREGGYTF. The CDR3 nucleotides read TGTGCCAGCTCACCTACGGACAGGGAAGGTGGCTACACCTTC. Looking up the rest from reference TRBV18 and TRBJ1-2 gives the full variable domain: NAGVMQNPRHLVRRRGQEARLRCSPMKGHSHVYWYRQLPEEGLKFMVYLQKENIIDESGMPKERFSAEFPKEGPSILRIQQVVRGDSAAYFCASSPTDREGGYTFGSGTRLTVV.

The CDR3 coding sequence is TGTGCCAGTAGTATAGATAGCGGGGAGCTGTTTTTT. Its translation is CASSIDSGELFF. V is TRBV19 and J is TRBJ2-2, with no clear D. V dropped 0 bases and J dropped 7 bases, with 3 bases sitting between them. CDR1 and CDR2 (germline): LNHDA, SQIVND (reference sequence). The CDR3 totals 12 residues.

The DNA for the CDR3 is TGTGCCAGCCTAGAGTACCAAGAGACCCAGTACTTC. Its translation: CASLEYQETQYF. V and J are TRBV2 and TRBJ2-5; D remains unclear. CDR1 is SNHLY, CDR2 FYNNEI, per germline. The CDR3 runs 12 residues. Trimming took 8 bases from V and 0 from J, leaving 7 bases between them.

This chain uses TRBV29-1 with TRBJ2-1, with TRBD1 identical over 7 bases. Germline CDR1 is SQVTM and CDR2 is ANQGSEA. CDR3 length: 14 residues. V was pared by 8 bases and J by 4 bases, with 11 bases of the junction left unmatched. CDR3 bases: TGCAGCATCCAGGGGGACGCGAAGTACAATGAGCAGTTCTTC. Protein sequence: CSIQGDAKYNEQFF.

J is TRBJ1-4 and V is TRBV6-1, with 10 bases matching TRBD1. This CDR3 is built from 14 residues. Germline CDR1 and CDR2: MNHNS and SASEGT. The V segment lost 10 bases and the J segment 0 bases; nucleotides outside the gene matches: 2. In DNA, the CDR3 is TGTGCCACCGGACAGGGGGCAACTAATGAAAAACTGTTTTTT. It specifies CATGQGATNEKLFF.

This sequence joins TRBV29-1 and TRBJ1-1, with TRBD1 matching 7 bases. Germline V lookup: CDR1 SQVTM, CDR2 ANQGSEA. There are 12 residues in the CDR3. V lost 6 bases to trimming and J lost 9 bases; unmatched junction nucleotides: 10. The CDR3: CSVAQTGCKAFF. The CDR3 coding sequence is TGCAGCGTCGCCCAGACAGGGTGCAAAGCTTTCTTT.

As concerns this clone: Other nucleotide sequences from this sample produce the same CDR3. The V gene is TRBV5-1, the J gene TRBJ1-2; 8 nucleotides line up with TRBD1. From germline, CDR1 is SGHRS and CDR2 YFSETQ. The CDR3 runs to 14 residues. The V segment lost 2 bases and the J segment 4 bases; nucleotides outside the gene matches: 4. The CDR3 bases are TGCGCCAGCAGCTTAGGACAGGGTGTCTATGGCTACACCTTC. Translating it yields CASSLGQGVYGYTF.

This chain links TRBV2 with TRBJ1-1, with TRBD1 matching over 7 bases. The CDR3 runs 16 residues. Germline CDR1 SNHLY, CDR2 FYNNEI. Losses at the gene ends were 6 bases for V and 0 bases for J; bases not matched to a gene: 10. The CDR3 bases are TGTGCCAGCAGAATGGGGGTGGGGACAGTGAACACTGAAGCTTTCTTT. Protein sequence: CASRMGVGTVNTEAFF.